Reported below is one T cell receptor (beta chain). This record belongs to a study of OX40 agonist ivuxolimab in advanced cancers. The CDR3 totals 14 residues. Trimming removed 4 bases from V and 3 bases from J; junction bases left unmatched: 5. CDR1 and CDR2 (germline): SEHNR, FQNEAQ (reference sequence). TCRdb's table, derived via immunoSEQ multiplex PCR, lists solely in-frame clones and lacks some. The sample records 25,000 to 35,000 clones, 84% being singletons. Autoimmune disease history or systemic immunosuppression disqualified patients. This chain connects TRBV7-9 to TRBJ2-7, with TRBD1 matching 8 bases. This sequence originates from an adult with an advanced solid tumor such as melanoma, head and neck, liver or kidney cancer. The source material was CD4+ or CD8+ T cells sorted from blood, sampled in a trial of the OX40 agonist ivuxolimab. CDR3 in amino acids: CASSSGGGLYEQYF. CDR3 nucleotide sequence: TGTGCCAGCAGCTCAGGGGGCGGGCTCTACGAGCAGTACTTC.